These T cell receptor beta chains were read from a single sample in a study of shared clonotypes between healthy human individuals. Assay: immunoSEQ multiplex PCR; the TCRdb copy retains only in-frame clones and omits some. The sample consists of roughly 500,000 clones, around 96% of them appearing once. What was sequenced was naive CD4+ T cells sorted from blood. The source is a woman in her twenties or thirties in good health. CDR3s include the opening cysteine and the closing phenylalanine or tryptophan. A D gene is named only where the DNA matches it firmly. For some rows the clone size is stated as once, few or many, or as a class when expanded; others skip it.

size	J	D	V	DNA	CDR3
-	TRBJ2-4	TRBD1	TRBV27	TGTGCCAGCAGTCGAGGACAGGGTAGATTAAACATTCAGTACTTC	CASSRGQGRLNIQYF
-	TRBJ2-7	TRBD1	TRBV15	TGTGCCACCAGCAGAGACCGGGACAGGATCTACGAGCAGTACTTC	CATSRDRDRIYEQYF
-	TRBJ1-1	-	TRBV5-1	TGCGCCAGCAGCTTGGGGTCCACGGGCATAACTGAAGCTTTCTTT	CASSLGSTGITEAFF
-	TRBJ2-7	TRBD1	TRBV18	TGTGCCAGCTCACCCACGGGACAGCCCTACGAGCAGTACTTC	CASSPTGQPYEQYF
-	TRBJ2-1	-	TRBV7-9	TGTGCCAGCAGCACCGGGGGAGAACATGCCTACAATGAGCAGTTCTTC	CASSTGGEHAYNEQFF
-	TRBJ2-7	-	TRBV27	TGTGCCAGCAGTTTTTTGGGGCGCGTACACGAGCAGTACTTC	CASSFLGRVHEQYF
-	TRBJ1-2	-	TRBV5-4	TGTGCCAGCAGCTCACAAGGACGGGACTATGGCTACACCTTC	CASSSQGRDYGYTF
-	TRBJ2-2	-	TRBV28	TGTGCCAGCAGTTTTTTTAAGGGCTACACCGGGGAGCTGTTTTTT	CASSFFKGYTGELFF
-	TRBJ1-5	-	TRBV7-2	TGTGCCAGCAGCTTATATCTCGGGGATCAGCCCCAGCATTTT	CASSLYLGDQPQHF
once	TRBJ2-7	-	TRBV28	TGTGCCAGCAGTTTAGGTCAGTTCTACGAGCAGTACTTC	CASSLGQFYEQYF
-	TRBJ2-6	-	TRBV7-2	TGTGCCAGCAGCCCCCAGTCGGGGGCCAACGTCCTGACTTTC	CASSPQSGANVLTF
-	TRBJ2-1	TRBD2	TRBV6-4	TGTGCCAGCAGTCCGGGACTAATAAATGAGCAGTTCTTC	CASSPGLINEQFF
-	TRBJ2-2	-	TRBV18	TGTGCCAGCTCACCACTAGGACAGCCGAACACCGGGGAGCTGTTTTTT	CASSPLGQPNTGELFF
-	TRBJ1-4	TRBD1	TRBV5-5	TGTGCCAGCAGCTTGGCCGGGACAGAACGGGAAAAACTGTTTTTT	CASSLAGTEREKLFF
-	TRBJ1-4	TRBD1	TRBV10-2	TGCGCCAGCAGTGAGTCGGCCGGGACAGGGGCAGAAAAACTGTTTTTT	CASSESAGTGAEKLFF
-	TRBJ1-3	-	TRBV2	TGTGCCAGCACGCGGATCGGGGCCTCTGGAAACACCATATATTTT	CASTRIGASGNTIYF
-	TRBJ2-5	-	TRBV11-2	TGTGCCAGCCGATCATTGACTGTGAAGACCCAGTACTTC	CASRSLTVKTQYF
-	TRBJ1-1	-	TRBV4-2	TGTGCCAGCAGCCAAGATATCGGGGGAAGCACTGAAGCTTTCTTT	CASSQDIGGSTEAFF
once	TRBJ2-2	-	TRBV2	TGTGCCAGCAGTGAAGTGCCAGGCACCGGGGAGCTGTTTTTT	CASSEVPGTGELFF
-	TRBJ1-3	-	TRBV28	TGTGCCAGCAGACCGGGACCTTACTTT	CASRPGPYF
once	TRBJ2-3	TRBD1	TRBV19	TGTGCCAGTAATTTACAGGGGGCAGATACGCAGTATTTT	CASNLQGADTQYF
-	TRBJ2-5	-	TRBV29-1	TGCAGCGTCTATAGTAAATTCGGGGAGACCCAGTACTTC	CSVYSKFGETQYF
-	TRBJ2-5	TRBD1	TRBV28	TGTGCCAGCAGCTTGGACAGGGGGCGTCGGACCCAGTACTTC	CASSLDRGRRTQYF
-	TRBJ2-5	-	TRBV10-3	TGTGCCATCAGTGAATATTCCGAGACCCAGTACTTC	CAISEYSETQYF
-	TRBJ2-5	TRBD1	TRBV5-4	TGTGCCAGCAGCTTGGAGAGGGACAGGCGAGAGACCCAGTACTTC	CASSLERDRRETQYF
-	TRBJ2-4	-	TRBV29-1	TGCAGCGTTCGGGGCGGGAAACAGCTAGCCAAAAACATTCAGTACTTC	CSVRGGKQLAKNIQYF
-	TRBJ2-1	-	TRBV28	TGTGCCAGCAGTTTTATAGGGAATGAGCAGTTCTTC	CASSFIGNEQFF
-	TRBJ2-5	TRBD2	TRBV27	TGTGCCAGCAGCAGAGCGGGAGTGGAGACCCAGTACTTC	CASSRAGVETQYF
-	TRBJ1-5	TRBD1	TRBV10-3	TGTGCCATCAGTGAGTCAGTTGGTGGCAGGGGGCTATGGAGCAATCAGCCCCAGCATTTT	CAISESVGGRGLWSNQPQHF
-	TRBJ1-3	-	TRBV9	TGTGCCAGCAGCGTACCAGGGACTGGAAACACCATATATTTT	CASSVPGTGNTIYF
-	TRBJ2-7	-	TRBV5-1	TGCGCCAGCAGCTCCTCCTACGAGCAGTACTTC	CASSSSYEQYF
-	TRBJ1-1	-	TRBV19	TGTGCCAGTAAAAGTAAAGCGACACCGAACACTGAAGCTTTCTTT	CASKSKATPNTEAFF
-	TRBJ2-7	-	TRBV5-5	TGTGCCAGCAGCTTGGCCCCGTCGAGGGGTGAGGAGCAGTACTTC	CASSLAPSRGEEQYF
once	TRBJ2-7	TRBD2	TRBV28	TGTGCCAGCACCCAACTAGCGTTCAGCACCTACGAGCAGTACTTC	CASTQLAFSTYEQYF
-	TRBJ2-7	-	TRBV6-5	TGTGCCAGCAGTTACGAAAGGGGCCACGAGCAGTACTTC	CASSYERGHEQYF
few	TRBJ1-2	-	TRBV7-2	TGTGCCAGCAGCCGGGACGGAAACTATGGCTACACCTTC	CASSRDGNYGYTF
-	TRBJ1-5	TRBD1	TRBV27	TGTGCCAGCAGTTCCCCGCTCAGGGGGCTCCGAAACGGGCAGCCCCAGCATTTT	CASSSPLRGLRNGQPQHF
-	TRBJ2-1	TRBD1	TRBV5-1	TGCGCCAGCAGCTCCTCGAGGGACAGGGGACACAATGAGCAGTTCTTC	CASSSSRDRGHNEQFF
-	TRBJ2-3	TRBD1	TRBV19	TGTGCCAGTACCAGGGGGAGCAGCACAGATACGCAGTATTTT	CASTRGSSTDTQYF
-	TRBJ2-1	TRBD2	TRBV7-6	TGTGCCAGCAGCTTAGAAGCGGGACGTTACAATGAGCAGTTCTTC	CASSLEAGRYNEQFF
-	TRBJ1-1	TRBD1	TRBV10-2	TGCGCCAGCACCGAAGAACTACCGGGACAGCGTAACACTGAAGCTTTCTTT	CASTEELPGQRNTEAFF
-	TRBJ2-1	TRBD2	TRBV28	TGTGCCAGCACCAAGGGACTAGCGGGACGGGATGAGCAGTTCTTC	CASTKGLAGRDEQFF
-	TRBJ1-3	-	TRBV30	TGTGCCTGGAGTGTAGGACCGATCTTCCTGGGAAACACCATATATTTT	CAWSVGPIFLGNTIYF
once	TRBJ2-3	-	TRBV7-9	TGTGCCAGCAGCTTAGCCGTAGATAGCACAGATACGCAGTATTTT	CASSLAVDSTDTQYF
-	TRBJ1-4	-	TRBV28	TGTGCCAGCAGTGCAGGGCACCCAAGGGAAAAACTGTTTTTT	CASSAGHPREKLFF
-	TRBJ2-3	-	TRBV5-1	TGCGCCAGCAGTTCAGACCTAACAGGCGTAGTTTTAGATACGCAGTATTTT	CASSSDLTGVVLDTQYF
-	TRBJ2-5	TRBD1	TRBV27	TGTGCCAGCAGCTTGGACAGGGGGCGAGGGACCCAGTACTTC	CASSLDRGRGTQYF
-	TRBJ1-5	TRBD1	TRBV10-3	TGTGCCATCAGTCCCGCCGGGACAGCCAAAGCGAGCAATCAGCCCCAGCATTTT	CAISPAGTAKASNQPQHF
few	TRBJ2-7	TRBD1	TRBV7-9	TGTGCCAGCAGCCCCCAGGGGGATGGTGAGCAGTACTTC	CASSPQGDGEQYF
-	TRBJ2-7	TRBD1	TRBV4-1	TGCGCCAGCAGCCAAGGGCTGGTTACAGGGGTCTCTTACGAGCAGTACTTC	CASSQGLVTGVSYEQYF